This passage covers 22 T cell receptor beta chains from one sample sequenced in a study of identical twins (dated by TCRdb to 2016 to 2017). Library preparation used 5' RACE. Reads for this sample came from an Illumina HiSeq 2000. The public sequencing data were trimmed at Q25 with fastp and processed into clonotypes with MiXCR by TCRdb, which kept only in-frame beta chains. Each record represents a unique CDR3 protein, reported with the most common genes and DNA among its rows. In all, the sample holds 500,000 to 600,000 distinct CDR3 sequences, and roughly 21% of those were seen once. Of the sample, roughly 0.91% falls within the top ten clones. These data also formed part of another study, on T cells expressing NK-cell markers.

The sequencing sample was made of CD4+ T cells sorted from blood. The receptors derive from a woman aged 18 to 35 in good health.

Only a few counts were recorded for this clonotype. J is TRBJ1-1 and V is TRBV10-3; D call uncertain. Trimming took 4 bases from V and 11 from J, leaving 14 bases between them. CDR1 and CDR2 from the germline V gene are ENHRY and SYGVKD. The CDR3 length is 12 residues. The DNA of the CDR3 is TGTGCCATCAGTGGGCACGGGGTGAGGGCTTTCTTT. Translated, it gives CAISGHGVRAFF.

The chain carries TRBV20-1 and TRBJ1-1; 7 positions match TRBD1. The V gene's germline CDR1 is DFQATT and CDR2 SNEGSKA (reference sequence). The CDR3 extends over 11 amino acids. J gave up 8 bases and V 6 bases, and 6 bases lay outside the gene matches. The CDR3 here is CSANRGPEAFF. As DNA, the CDR3 is TGCAGTGCCAACAGGGGCCCCGAAGCTTTCTTT.

The V call is TRBV12-3 or TRBV12-4, the J call TRBJ2-3; TRBD2 matches 15 bases. J gave up 1 base and V 7 bases, and 15 bases lay outside the gene matches. The CDR3 covers 20 residues. The CDR3 spells CASNPGRRGLAGGGTDTQYF. CDR3 sequence (DNA): TGTGCCAGCAACCCCGGTCGGAGGGGACTAGCGGGGGGTGGCACAGATACGCAGTATTTT.

The chain uses TRBV12-3 or TRBV12-4 and TRBJ2-1; no reliable D call. This CDR3 region has 16 residues. Trimming took 4 bases from V and 6 from J, leaving 19 bases between them. The CDR3 DNA reads as TGTGCCAGCAGTTCAGTCTATATCCGTCAAATCAATGAGCAGTTCTTC. Amino acid sequence: CASSSVYIRQINEQFF.

The chain uses TRBV5-1 and TRBJ2-4, with 10 bases matching TRBD2. Germline V gene lookup returns CDR1 SGHRS and CDR2 YFSETQ. The J segment lost 5 bases and the V segment lost 2 bases, leaving 1 base of the junction unmatched. The CDR3 spans 14 residues. The DNA for the CDR3 is TGCGCCAGCAGCTTTAGCGGGGGGCAAAACATTCAGTACTTC. Protein: CASSFSGGQNIQYF.

This clonotype was found many times. The chain is built from TRBV12-3 or TRBV12-4 and TRBJ2-7; unclear D gene. The CDR3 is 12 amino acids. Trimming pared 6 bases from V and 3 bases from J, leaving 9 bases between. CDR3 sequence reads: CASSLIDYEQYF. DNA for the CDR3: TGTGCCAGCAGCTTGATTGACTACGAGCAGTACTTC.

The chain employs TRBV5-6 and TRBJ2-5; unclear D gene. Germline-derived CDR1 and CDR2 are SGHDT and YYEEEE. The CDR3 length is 13 residues. Trimming cost V 5 bases and J 5 bases, with 13 bases left between them. CDR3 nucleotide sequence: TGTGCCAGCAGTCCCGACTTGTTGGAGACCCAGTACTTC. The encoded protein is CASSPDLLETQYF.

This clonotype was counted only a few times. The chain carries TRBV15 and TRBJ2-1; D uncertain. This CDR3 has 11 amino acids. Germline-derived CDR1 and CDR2 are LNHNV and YYDKDF (reference sequence). Deletions cut 5 bases from V and 6 bases from J, with 5 bases between. For the CDR3, the DNA is TGTGCCACCAGCTACATCAATGAGCAGTTCTTC. Its protein is CATSYINEQFF.

In its sample, this clonotype was seen many times. The chain has TRBV29-1 and TRBJ2-2; tentative D call: TRBD1 (6 bases). CDR1 and CDR2 (germline): SQVTM, ANQGSEA. The V end lost 7 bases, the J end lost 1 base, and 10 bases lay between the germline ends. The CDR3 totals 13 residues. Here the CDR3 DNA reads TGCAGCGGTACGGGACAGAACACCGGGGAGCTGTTTTTT. It yields the protein CSGTGQNTGELFF.

This rearrangement joins TRBV19 to TRBJ2-7, with D perhaps matching TRBD1 or TRBD2 (5 bases each). Trimming cost V 5 bases and J 2 bases, with 16 bases left between them. Germline V lookup: CDR1 LNHDA, CDR2 SQIVND (reference sequence). The CDR3 consists of 15 residues. CDR3: CASSFQWDEAYEQYF. CDR3 bases: TGTGCCAGTAGTTTCCAGTGGGACGAAGCCTACGAGCAGTACTTC.

The table lists this clonotype with a few counts. The chain is built from TRBV20-1 and TRBJ2-5; 10 nucleotides align to TRBD2. Germline-derived CDR1 and CDR2 are DFQATT and SNEGSKA (reference sequence). The junction had 11 bases not matched to a gene; V was cut back by 2 bases and J by 5 bases. The CDR3 extends over 16 amino acids. The CDR3 nucleotides read TGCAGTGCTAGACCCCCCCTGGGTAGCGGGAGGGAGACCCAGTACTTC. This translates into CSARPPLGSGRETQYF.

This clonotype was seen more than once but under ten times. V gene TRBV27 combines with J gene TRBJ1-2, with 10 positions matching TRBD1. CDR1 is MNHEY, CDR2 SMNVEV, per germline (reference sequence). The V gene end was trimmed by 4 bases and the J gene end by 8 bases; junction bases not matched to a gene: 7. CDR3 length: 14 residues. The DNA of the CDR3 is TGTGCCAGCAGTTCCGGACAGGGGGGTAAGGGCTACACCTTC. It translates to CASSSGQGGKGYTF.

The chain couples TRBV7-9 to TRBJ2-7; D unclear. Germline values: CDR1 SEHNR, CDR2 FQNEAQ (reference sequence). CDR3 length: 14 amino acids. Trimming removed 5 bases from V and 6 bases from J, with 17 bases in between. The CDR3 region is CASSPDPIPSEQYF. In DNA, the CDR3 is TGTGCCAGCAGCCCAGATCCCATCCCCAGCGAGCAGTACTTC.

This clonotype was seen a handful of times. J is TRBJ2-5 and V is TRBV7-9, with 8 bases lining up with TRBD1. This CDR3 is 17 amino acids long. V lost 4 bases and J lost 0; bases outside the gene matches: 10. The germline V gene encodes CDR1 SEHNR and CDR2 FQNEAQ (reference sequence). This chain's CDR3 is CASSSRTRDRYQETQYF. DNA of the CDR3: TGTGCCAGCAGCTCGCGCACAAGGGACAGGTACCAAGAGACCCAGTACTTC.

The genes are TRBV10-3 and TRBJ2-7; 8 bases map to TRBD2. In germline, CDR1 is ENHRY, CDR2 SYGVKD. CDR3 length: 15 residues. Trimming at V came to 0 bases and at J to 2 bases, leaving 3 bases not matched to a gene. The CDR3 loop reads CAISESGGGTYEQYF. The CDR3 bases are TGTGCCATCAGTGAGTCCGGGGGGGGGACCTACGAGCAGTACTTC.

The chain is built from TRBV12-3 or TRBV12-4 and TRBJ1-2, with D possibly TRBD1 on 5 matching bases. Deletions cut 0 bases from V and 1 base from J, with 18 bases between. This CDR3 is built from 18 residues. The CDR3 DNA reads as TGTGCCAGCAGTTTAGCTCTTTTTGGGACCGCCTATAACTATGGCTACACCTTC. Translation: CASSLALFGTAYNYGYTF.

The rearrangement joins TRBV7-6 to TRBJ2-5; no clear D. The germline gives CDR1 SGHVS, CDR2 FNYEAQ. The CDR3 has 16 residues. The V and J ends lost 0 bases and 8 bases respectively, with 19 bases between them. The CDR3 region has the DNA TGTGCCAGCAGCTTAGCGAGCCCATTGGGGTTACGCACCCAGTACTTC. Translated: CASSLASPLGLRTQYF. Together with reference TRBV7-6 and TRBJ2-5, the CDR3 gives the full variable domain: GAGVSQSPRYKVTKRGQDVALRCDPISGHVSLYWYRQALGQGPEFLTYFNYEAQQDKSGLPNDRFSAERPEGSISTLTIQRTEQRDSAMYRCASSLASPLGLRTQYFGPGTRLLVL.

This clonotype has more than one count but fewer than ten. This chain uses TRBV18 with TRBJ2-7, with unresolved D. This CDR3 has 14 amino acids. Trimming left V 3 bases short and J 8 bases short, with 17 bases between. Germline V gene data show CDR1 as KGHSH and CDR2 as LQKENI. The CDR3 DNA sequence: TGTGCCAGCTCACCGCAGGAAATAGTGAGCAAGCAGTACTTC. Residues: CASSPQEIVSKQYF.

The chain employs TRBV20-1 and TRBJ2-3; 12 bases are shared with TRBD1. Germline CDR1 is DFQATT and CDR2 is SNEGSKA (reference sequence). The junction had 16 bases not matched to a gene; V was cut back by 2 bases and J by 4 bases. The CDR3 has 19 amino acids. The CDR3 DNA sequence: TGCAGTGCTAGACGCCGGGACAGGGGGCAATTATTACATCCAGATACGCAGTATTTT. This encodes CSARRRDRGQLLHPDTQYF.

This clonotype was seen only once. V gene TRBV7-6 combines with J gene TRBJ2-1; TRBD1 matches at 12 bases. V lost 5 bases, J lost 7 bases, and 9 bases stayed unmatched. The CDR3 is 16 amino acids. Germline lookup yields CDR1 SGHVS and CDR2 FNYEAQ. The CDR3 nucleotides read TGTGCCAGCAGCCCAGAGGGACAGGGGGCCGTGAATGAGCAGTTCTTC. Protein product: CASSPEGQGAVNEQFF.

V usage is TRBV9 and J usage is TRBJ2-5, with D maybe TRBD2 (6 bases). With 3 bases removed from V and 3 bases from J, the gap between germline ends came to 15 bases. Germline V CDR1 and CDR2: SGDLS, YYNGEE. This CDR3 is built from 15 residues. CDR3 residues: CASSAPGDRKETQYF. The CDR3 DNA reads as TGTGCCAGCAGCGCCCCGGGGGATCGAAAAGAGACCCAGTACTTC. The full variable domain, completed using reference TRBV9 and TRBJ2-5, is DSGVTQTPKHLITATGQRVTLRCSPRSGDLSVYWYQQSLDQGLQFLIQYYNGEERAKGNILERFSAQQFPDLHSELNLSSLELGDSALYFCASSAPGDRKETQYFGPGTRLLVL.

Only a few counts were recorded for this clonotype. The chain combines TRBV15 with TRBJ1-2, with 7 bases identical to TRBD1. The J segment lost 1 base and the V segment lost 3 bases, leaving 5 bases of the junction unmatched. The V gene's germline CDR1 is LNHNV and CDR2 YYDKDF (reference sequence). The CDR3 is 15 residues long. CDR3 bases: TGTGCCACCAGCAGGGGGACAGCCAATAACTATGGCTACACCTTC. This encodes CATSRGTANNYGYTF.